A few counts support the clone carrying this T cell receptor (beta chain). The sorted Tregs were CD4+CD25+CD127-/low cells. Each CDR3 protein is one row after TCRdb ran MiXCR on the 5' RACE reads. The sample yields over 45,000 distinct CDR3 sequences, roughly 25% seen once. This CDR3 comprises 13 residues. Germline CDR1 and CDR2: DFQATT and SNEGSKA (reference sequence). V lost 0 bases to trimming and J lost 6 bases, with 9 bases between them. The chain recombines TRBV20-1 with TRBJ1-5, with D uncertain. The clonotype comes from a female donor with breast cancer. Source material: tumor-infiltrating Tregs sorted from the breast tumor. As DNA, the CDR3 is TGCAGTGCTAGAGATGGAGGTAGTCAGCCCCAGCATTTT. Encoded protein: CSARDGGSQPQHF.